This passage covers 30 T cell receptor beta chains from one sample sequenced in a study of blood T cell repertoires in COVID-19. Sequencing used immunoSEQ multiplex PCR; TCRdb keeps in-frame clones, though not all of them. The repertoire holds some 160,000 clones, with about four fifths as singletons. Sequenced sample: PBMCs or T cells enriched from blood (not recorded which). The receptors derive from a woman aged 55-69 years who had recovered from COVID-19.

The chain uses TRBV5-1 and TRBJ1-5; D gene ambiguous. The V end lost 6 bases, the J end lost 0 bases, and 7 bases lay between the germline ends. The V gene's germline CDR1 is SGHRS and CDR2 YFSETQ. The CDR3 loop spans 13 amino acids. The CDR3 loop is CASTGYSNQPQHF. In DNA form, the CDR3 reads TGCGCCAGCACGGGGTATAGCAATCAGCCCCAGCATTTT.

This rearrangement joins TRBV29-1 to TRBJ2-3; possibly TRBD1 for D (6 bases). CDR3 length equals 17 residues. Trimming pared 3 bases from V and 6 bases from J, leaving 25 bases between. The germline CDR1 and CDR2 sequences are SQVTM and ANQGSEA. The CDR3 DNA is TGCAGCGTTGAGGGTCTCCGGGACACTCCCCAAGGCGATACGCAGTATTTT. Amino acid sequence: CSVEGLRDTPQGDTQYF.

The chain couples TRBV7-2 to TRBJ2-7; 7 bases align to TRBD2. The CDR3 is 15 amino acids. Germline loops: CDR1 SGHTA, CDR2 FQGNSA. V was pared by 5 bases and J by 6 bases, with 13 bases of the junction left unmatched. The CDR3 here is CASSGGGGVKGEQYF. The CDR3 DNA sequence: TGTGCCAGCAGCGGAGGTGGGGGGGTTAAGGGCGAGCAGTACTTC.

The chain uses TRBV7-2 and TRBJ2-2; TRBD2 matches at 10 bases. The J segment lost 6 bases and the V segment lost 3 bases, leaving 7 bases of the junction unmatched. Germline loops: CDR1 SGHTA, CDR2 FQGNSA. The CDR3 consists of 16 residues. CDR3 DNA sequence: TGTGCCAGCAGCTTCCTAGCGGGGGAGTATGCCGGGGAGCTGTTTTTT. It specifies CASSFLAGEYAGELFF.

A single count supports this clone. V and J are TRBV7-9 and TRBJ2-1; 15 nucleotides align to TRBD2. In germline, CDR1 is SEHNR, CDR2 FQNEAQ (reference sequence). V lost 5 bases and J lost 2; bases outside the gene matches: 4. The CDR3 extends over 17 amino acids. DNA for the CDR3: TGTGCCAGCAGCGACGGACTAGCGGGGGGGCCCTACAATGAGCAGTTCTTC. Its protein is CASSDGLAGGPYNEQFF.

The chain combines TRBV7-2 with TRBJ2-5; 13 nucleotides line up with TRBD2. V shed 0 bases, J shed 2 bases, and the junction held 15 bases outside the gene matches. The CDR3 is made up of 21 amino acids. CDR1 is SGHTA, CDR2 FQGNSA, per germline. The CDR3 region is CASSLARWTSGGAVPQETQYF. For the CDR3, the DNA is TGTGCCAGCAGCTTAGCTCGATGGACTAGCGGGGGAGCAGTGCCTCAAGAGACCCAGTACTTC.

The rearrangement links TRBV11-2 to TRBJ1-2; tentatively, D is TRBD1 (5 bases). V was trimmed by 0 bases and J by 4 bases, leaving 6 bases between them. Germline V CDR1 and CDR2: SGHAT, FQNNGV. The CDR3 is 13 amino acids. As DNA, the CDR3 is TGTGCCAGCAGCTTAGACAGGGTCTATGGCTACACCTTC. The encoded protein is CASSLDRVYGYTF. Together with reference TRBV11-2 and TRBJ1-2, the CDR3 gives the full variable domain: EAGVAQSPRYKIIEKRQSVAFWCNPISGHATLYWYQQILGQGPKLLIQFQNNGVVDDSQLPKDRFSAERLKGVDSTLKIQPAKLEDSAVYLCASSLDRVYGYTFGSGTRLTVV.

This clone occurred once. This chain links TRBV4-1 with TRBJ1-4; 7 bases fit TRBD1. The CDR3 totals 13 residues. Per the germline V gene, CDR1 is MGHRA and CDR2 is YSYEKL. Trimming at V came to 4 bases and at J to 6 bases, leaving 2 bases not matched to a gene. DNA for the CDR3: TGCGCCAGCAGCCTTGACAGGGATGAAAAACTGTTTTTT. This codes for CASSLDRDEKLFF.

V is TRBV19 and J is TRBJ2-7; 12 bases match TRBD1. Per germline, CDR1 LNHDA and CDR2 SQIVND (reference sequence). The CDR3 runs to 15 residues. Trimming at V came to 5 bases and at J to 6 bases, leaving 8 bases not matched to a gene. The CDR3 region is CASSAPGQGAREQYF. Here the CDR3 DNA reads TGTGCCAGTAGTGCACCGGGACAGGGGGCTCGCGAGCAGTACTTC.

This chain connects TRBV19 to TRBJ1-6, with 8 bases identical to TRBD1. This CDR3 has 17 amino acids. The germline gives CDR1 LNHDA, CDR2 SQIVND (reference sequence). J gave up 7 bases and V 7 bases, and 15 bases lay outside the gene matches. As DNA, the CDR3 is TGTGCCAGTAAGGCCGCGGGGACAGGTCCCCTAAATTCACCCCTCCACTTT. This translates into CASKAAGTGPLNSPLHF.

In this sample, this clone turned up once. The chain combines TRBV6-1 with TRBJ2-7, with 7 positions matching TRBD1. There are 16 residues in the CDR3. V lost 0 bases to trimming and J lost 2 bases; unmatched junction nucleotides: 7. In germline, CDR1 is MNHNS, CDR2 SASEGT. The DNA for the CDR3 is TGTGCCAGCAGTGAAGCGCTTCACGGGACAGCCTACGAGCAGTACTTC. Translation gives CASSEALHGTAYEQYF.

This chain joins TRBV2 and TRBJ2-5, with TRBD1 identical over 7 bases. V lost 5 bases, J lost 5 bases, and 8 bases stayed unmatched. Germline lookup yields CDR1 SNHLY and CDR2 FYNNEI. This CDR3 is 14 amino acids long. The CDR3 nucleotides are TGTGCCAGCAGTCCACAGGGGTGGGGGGAGACCCAGTACTTC. Its protein product is CASSPQGWGETQYF.

This sequence joins TRBV19 and TRBJ1-3; a possible D gene is TRBD1 (5 bases). Trimming removed 4 bases at V and 0 bases at J, with 13 bases between. The germline V gene encodes CDR1 LNHDA and CDR2 SQIVND (reference sequence). This CDR3 contains 16 residues. CDR3 nucleotides: TGTGCCAGTAGTACAAGGGGCCCAAACTCTGGAAACACCATATATTTT. Its protein product is CASSTRGPNSGNTIYF.

CDR3 protein: CASSPDRGLNEKLFF. CDR3 DNA: TGTGCCAGCAGCCCCGACAGGGGACTTAATGAAAAACTGTTTTTT. The chain employs TRBV5-5 and TRBJ1-4, with 8 bases fitting TRBD1. V gave up 4 bases and J gave up 4 bases; unmatched junction bases: 6. Per the germline V gene, CDR1 is SGHKS and CDR2 is YYEKEE (reference sequence). The CDR3 is 15 residues long.

Only one count was recorded for this clone. J is TRBJ1-3 and V is TRBV4-2, with D possibly TRBD1 on 6 matching bases. Between the trimmed V and J ends, which lost 7 bases and 0 bases, there was a span of 13 bases. Germline V gene data show CDR1 as LGHNA and CDR2 as YNFKEQ. This CDR3 region has 15 residues. The CDR3 region is CASTRDTTSGNTIYF. The DNA for the CDR3 is TGTGCCAGCACCCGGGACACGACCTCTGGAAACACCATATATTTT.

This clone was detected only a few times. The chain has TRBV12-3 or TRBV12-4 and TRBJ2-7, with D uncertain. This CDR3 has 11 residues. V was cut by 1 base and J by 10 bases, with 8 bases left in between. The CDR3: CASSLGLLQYF. In nucleotides, the CDR3 is TGTGCCAGCAGTTTAGGACTTTTACAGTACTTC.

In DNA, the CDR3 is TGTGCCACCGAGGAGAGGGACAGGTACAATGAGCAGTTCTTC. The encoded protein is CATEERDRYNEQFF. The chain combines TRBV15 with TRBJ2-1; TRBD1 aligns across 8 bases. This CDR3 has 14 amino acids. CDR1 LNHNV and CDR2 YYDKDF come from the germline V gene (reference sequence). V trimming: 8 bases; J trimming: 4 bases; junction bases outside the gene matches: 7.

This chain connects TRBV25-1 to TRBJ2-5, with a weak D call TRBD2 (6 bases). Per germline, CDR1 MGHDK and CDR2 SYGVNS. The CDR3 has 13 amino acids. V was pared by 6 bases and J by 2 bases, with 10 bases between. This CDR3 is CASRGAGQETQYF. The CDR3 DNA follows: TGTGCCAGCAGAGGGGCGGGGCAAGAGACCCAGTACTTC.

The rearrangement joins TRBV27 to TRBJ1-5, with D possibly being TRBD1 (5 bases). The CDR3 length is 15 residues. Germline V CDR1 and CDR2: MNHEY, SMNVEV (reference sequence). V lost 4 bases, J lost 1 base, and 11 bases lay in between. CDR3 amino acids: CASSSNAGSNQPQHF. DNA for the CDR3: TGTGCCAGCAGTTCAAACGCAGGGAGCAATCAGCCCCAGCATTTT.

The chain has TRBV4-1 and TRBJ1-1; possibly TRBD1 for D (5 bases). The CDR3 has 15 amino acids. V was clipped by 2 bases and J by 2 bases, with 12 bases between them. Germline V gene data show CDR1 as MGHRA and CDR2 as YSYEKL. The CDR3 DNA is TGCGCCAGCAGCCAAACCAGACAGTCCAACACTGAAGCTTTCTTT. Amino acids: CASSQTRQSNTEAFF.

This clone was seen more than once but under ten times. The chain couples TRBV4-2 to TRBJ1-5, with TRBD1 matching over 8 bases. Germline V gives CDR1 LGHNA, CDR2 YNFKEQ. With 1 base clipped from V and 1 base from J, the junction kept 3 bases outside the gene matches. The CDR3 sequence is 16 residues long. CDR3 coding DNA: TGTGCCAGCAGCCAAGGACAGGGGAGGAGCAATCAGCCCCAGCATTTT. It is translated as CASSQGQGRSNQPQHF.

The chain uses TRBV9 and TRBJ2-2; D is perhaps TRBD2 (5 bases). This CDR3 is 14 amino acids long. Germline CDR1 and CDR2: SGDLS and YYNGEE. Trimming removed 3 bases at V and 1 base at J, with 7 bases between. CDR3 protein: CASSGEGNTGELFF. DNA of the CDR3: TGTGCCAGCAGCGGAGAGGGGAACACCGGGGAGCTGTTTTTT.

The count of this clone is one. The genes are TRBV5-5 and TRBJ2-7, with D possibly being TRBD1 (6 bases). Germline lookup yields CDR1 SGHKS and CDR2 YYEKEE (reference sequence). V was cut by 4 bases and J by 2 bases, with 10 bases left in between. CDR3 length equals 13 residues. The CDR3 DNA is TGTGCCAGCAGCGTCGGGACAACCTACGAGCAGTACTTC. Translation: CASSVGTTYEQYF. Together with reference TRBV5-5 and TRBJ2-7, the CDR3 gives the full variable domain: DAGVTQSPTHLIKTRGQQVTLRCSPISGHKSVSWYQQVLGQGPQFIFQYYEKEERGRGNFPDRFSARQFPNYSSELNVNALLLGDSALYLCASSVGTTYEQYFGPGTRLTVT.

J is TRBJ1-2 and V is TRBV20-1; TRBD1 is a possible D gene (6 bases). CDR1 is DFQATT, CDR2 SNEGSKA, per germline (reference sequence). This CDR3 contains 11 residues. V was shortened by 5 bases and J by 8 bases, with 12 bases between the two germline ends. The CDR3 DNA is TGCAGTGCTGTGGGGACAATCGGCTACACCTTC. Translated: CSAVGTIGYTF.

This clone was detected once. This rearrangement joins TRBV5-6 to TRBJ1-2; 7 nucleotides agree with TRBD1. The CDR3 extends over 13 amino acids. Germline V CDR1 and CDR2: SGHDT, YYEEEE. V lost 4 bases and J lost 7; bases outside the gene matches: 7. CDR3 loop: CASSLDREAGYTF. The CDR3 DNA sequence: TGTGCCAGCAGCCTTGACAGGGAAGCTGGCTACACCTTC.

This rearrangement joins TRBV11-3 to TRBJ2-1, with D possibly being TRBD1 (6 bases). This CDR3 has 16 amino acids. Germline CDR1 reads SGHNT; CDR2 reads YENEEA. V was shortened by 0 bases and J by 5 bases, with 14 bases between the two germline ends. CDR3: CASSLDGTSRHNEQFF. The CDR3 nucleotides read TGTGCCAGCAGCTTAGATGGGACATCTCGCCACAATGAGCAGTTCTTC.

The CDR3 protein is CASSAHLAGDPYEQYF. The CDR3 nucleotides read TGTGCCAGCAGCGCCCACCTAGCGGGGGACCCCTACGAGCAGTACTTC. The rearrangement links TRBV7-2 to TRBJ2-7; 10 nucleotides align to TRBD2. The V gene end was trimmed by 5 bases and the J gene end by 2 bases; junction bases not matched to a gene: 9. The CDR3 covers 16 residues. Germline loops: CDR1 SGHTA, CDR2 FQGNSA.

The CDR3 loop is CASSVLTGSSEAFF. CDR3 DNA: TGTGCCAGTAGTGTCCTGACAGGGTCTTCTGAAGCTTTCTTT. The genes are TRBV19 and TRBJ1-1; 7 bases match TRBD1. V dropped 5 bases and J dropped 6; count of bases not matched to a gene: 9. Germline CDR1 is LNHDA and CDR2 is SQIVND (reference sequence). The CDR3 extends over 14 amino acids. Using reference TRBV19 and TRBJ1-1 for the parts outside the CDR3, the full variable domain is DGGITQSPKYLFRKEGQNVTLSCEQNLNHDAMYWYRQDPGQGLRLIYYSQIVNDFQKGDIAEGYSVSREKKESFPLTVTSAQKNPTAFYLCASSVLTGSSEAFFGQGTRLTVV.

The chain employs TRBV18 and TRBJ2-1, with TRBD2 matching over 10 bases. Trimming removed 2 bases from V and 9 bases from J; junction bases left unmatched: 4. CDR1 is KGHSH, CDR2 LQKENI, per germline. This CDR3 has 14 residues. The CDR3, as DNA: TGTGCCAGCTCACCAACAAGCGGGGGGGGTGAGCAGTTCTTC. Amino acid sequence: CASSPTSGGGEQFF.

This chain uses TRBV5-1 with TRBJ2-7, with D possibly TRBD1 on 6 matching bases. The V gene's germline CDR1 is SGHRS and CDR2 YFSETQ. The ends were cut back, 0 bases at V and 1 base at J, with 8 bases in the middle. The CDR3 contains 14 residues. In DNA, the CDR3 is TGCGCCAGCAGCTTGGTAGGGGGTTCCTACGAGCAGTACTTC. As protein: CASSLVGGSYEQYF.